The clone carrying this T cell receptor beta chain was recorded at least ten times. What it recognizes is unknown. This sample was included in a study of response to subunit inactivated influenza vaccine. Findings and limits, study-wide: That few new T cells are recruited by each seasonal influenza vaccination was the authors' suggestion.

The CDR3 consists of 15 residues. After removal of 5 bases from V and 9 bases from J, the junction contained 9 bases not matched to a gene. TCRdb fed the RT-PCR reads into MiXCR, producing one record per CDR3 protein. The table has around 160,000 distinct CDR3 sequences, approximately 11% seen once. This receptor was obtained from a man in his forties or fifties who received an inactivated influenza vaccine. This chain uses TRBV12-3 or TRBV12-4 with TRBJ2-1, with 11 bases lining up with TRBD2. Here the sequenced sample was non-naive T cells sorted from PBMCs, taken 45 days after vaccination. CDR3 coding DNA: TGTGCCAGCAGTCCTACTAGCGGGAGTTTCGGTGAGCAGTTCTTC. It encodes CASSPTSGSFGEQFF.